Following are 10 T cell receptor beta chains from one sample sequenced in a study of PD-1 blockade in mismatch repair-deficient tumors. Assay used: immunoSEQ multiplex PCR; TCRdb lists only in-frame clones, some missing. The sample holds some 120,000 clones, roughly 86% seen once. The sequences come from peripheral blood, collected 72 weeks after starting pembrolizumab. These TCRs come from an adult with mismatch repair-deficient cancer.

The chain is built from TRBV5-6 and TRBJ2-3; TRBD1 or TRBD2 may be the D gene (5 bases each). Trimming cost V 3 bases and J 2 bases, with 19 bases left between them. CDR3 length: 17 amino acids. Germline V gene lookup returns CDR1 SGHDT and CDR2 YYEEEE. CDR3 in DNA: TGTGCCAGCAGCTCTTCGTGGGGCTGGGAGACCACAGATACGCAGTATTTT. Translation: CASSSSWGWETTDTQYF.

The chain employs TRBV7-2 and TRBJ2-3; tentative D call: TRBD1 (5 bases). V lost 1 base and J 1 base, leaving 18 bases between the germline ends. Germline V gene sequence: CDR1 SGHTA, CDR2 FQGNSA. The CDR3 is 18 amino acids. The CDR3 reads CASSLVSLGQGGTDTQYF. In DNA form, the CDR3 reads TGTGCCAGCAGCTTAGTGTCCCTTGGGCAGGGTGGCACAGATACGCAGTATTTT. The whole variable domain, filled in from reference TRBV7-2 and TRBJ2-3, reads GAGVSQSPSNKVTEKGKDVELRCDPISGHTALYWYRQSLGQGLEFLIYFQGNSAPDKSGLPSDRFSAERTGGSVSTLTIQRTQQEDSAVYLCASSLVSLGQGGTDTQYFGPGTRLTVL.

The CDR3 nucleotides read TGTGCCAGTAGTGCCTCAAGAGGCGGCACTGAAGCTTTCTTT. Protein sequence: CASSASRGGTEAFF. V gene TRBV19 combines with J gene TRBJ1-1, with no clear D. The ends were cut back, 5 bases at V and 4 bases at J, with 14 bases in the middle. The V gene's germline CDR1 is LNHDA and CDR2 SQIVND (reference sequence). The CDR3 is made up of 14 amino acids.

The V gene is TRBV5-5, the J gene TRBJ2-7; D may be TRBD2 (5 bases). V lost 4 bases and J 7 bases, leaving 24 bases between the germline ends. Germline V CDR1 and CDR2: SGHKS, YYEKEE (reference sequence). The CDR3 covers 16 residues. CDR3 in DNA: TGTGCCAGCAGCCTATCGACCGGTCCTAAATCGGGGGAGCAGTACTTC. It translates to CASSLSTGPKSGEQYF.

Notes on this clone: Relative to the germline gene, one junction end is altered; a read error may explain this. V and J are TRBV25-1 and TRBJ1-2; D ambiguous. The CDR3 is 11 amino acids. The V gene's germline CDR1 is MGHDK and CDR2 SYGVNS. CDR3 bases: TGTGCCAGCAGTGACTTTTTTCGACTCCTTTGG. Translated: CASSDFFRLLW.

V is TRBV4-2 and J is TRBJ2-7; the match to TRBD2 covers 8 bases. Germline CDR1 and CDR2: LGHNA and YNFKEQ. With V trimmed by 8 bases and J by 1 base, 10 bases remained unmatched. The CDR3 extends over 15 amino acids. CDR3 residues: CASALREGVSYEQYF. CDR3 bases: TGTGCCAGCGCCCTTCGGGAGGGGGTGTCCTACGAGCAGTACTTC.

This sequence joins TRBV19 and TRBJ2-7; the D gene is possibly TRBD2 (5 bases). This CDR3 has 15 residues. The ends were cut back, 3 bases at V and 3 bases at J, with 15 bases in the middle. Per the germline V gene, CDR1 is LNHDA and CDR2 is SQIVND (reference sequence). DNA for the CDR3: TGTGCCAGTAGTATTGGCCTTAGCGAATACTACGAGCAGTACTTC. Protein sequence: CASSIGLSEYYEQYF.

This clone was observed many times. The V gene is TRBV7-2, the J gene TRBJ2-7; the D is unclear. V lost 1 base, J lost 2 bases, and 9 bases lay in between. CDR3 length: 14 residues. Germline V CDR1 and CDR2: SGHTA, FQGNSA. The CDR3 region is CASSLVVGPYEQYF. Here the CDR3 DNA reads TGTGCCAGCAGCTTAGTCGTTGGACCCTACGAGCAGTACTTC. Looking up the rest from reference TRBV7-2 and TRBJ2-7 gives the full variable domain: GAGVSQSPSNKVTEKGKDVELRCDPISGHTALYWYRQSLGQGLEFLIYFQGNSAPDKSGLPSDRFSAERTGGSVSTLTIQRTQQEDSAVYLCASSLVVGPYEQYFGPGTRLTVT.

The rearrangement uses TRBV14 and TRBJ2-7; 7 nucleotides line up with TRBD1. Unmatched junction bases numbered 4, after V lost 4 bases and J lost 4 bases. CDR3 length: 13 amino acids. Germline V gene sequence: CDR1 SGHDN, CDR2 FVKESK. CDR3 sequence reads: CASSPGTEYEQYF. CDR3 nucleotide sequence: TGTGCCAGCAGCCCCGGGACAGAATACGAGCAGTACTTC.

The CDR3 protein is CASSQGSGRGTSREQYF. For the CDR3, the DNA is TGCGCCAGCAGCCAAGGTTCCGGCCGGGGAACTTCTAGGGAGCAGTACTTC. This chain uses TRBV4-3 with TRBJ2-7, with a tentative D call TRBD2 (5 bases). Germline assignment: CDR1 LGHNA and CDR2 YSLEER. V was shortened by 1 base and J by 7 bases, with 23 bases between the two germline ends. This CDR3 spans 17 amino acids.